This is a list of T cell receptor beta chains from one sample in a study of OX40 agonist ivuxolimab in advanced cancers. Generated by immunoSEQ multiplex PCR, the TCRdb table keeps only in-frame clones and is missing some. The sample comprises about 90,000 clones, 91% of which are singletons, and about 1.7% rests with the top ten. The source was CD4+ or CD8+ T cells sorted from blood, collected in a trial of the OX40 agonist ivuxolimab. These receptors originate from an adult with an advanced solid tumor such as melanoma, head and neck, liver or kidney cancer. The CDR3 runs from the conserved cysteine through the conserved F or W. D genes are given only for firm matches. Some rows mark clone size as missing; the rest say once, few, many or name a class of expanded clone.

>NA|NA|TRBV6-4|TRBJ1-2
TGTGCCAGCAGTGTAGGGGTTTCACCCTTGGCCCCTAACTATGGCTACACCTTC
CASSVGVSPLAPNYGYTF
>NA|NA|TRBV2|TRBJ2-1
TGTGCCAGCACGTATATCAATGAGCAGTTCTTC
CASTYINEQFF
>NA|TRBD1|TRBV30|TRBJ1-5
TGTGCCCTTGGGCAGGGGGGTCAGCCCCAGCATTTT
CALGQGGQPQHF
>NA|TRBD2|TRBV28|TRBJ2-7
TGTGCCAGCTCTACCGTCATAGCGGGAGGCGAGCAGTACTTC
CASSTVIAGGEQYF
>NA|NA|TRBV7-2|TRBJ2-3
TGTGCCAGCAGCTTACTCAGGGCAGATACGCAGTATTTT
CASSLLRADTQYF
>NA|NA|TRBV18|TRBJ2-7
TGTGCCAGCTCGGAGGGGATCCAAGACTACGAGCAGTACTTC
CASSEGIQDYEQYF
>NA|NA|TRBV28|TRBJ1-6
TGTGCCAGCAGGGGAGAAAACGGGCATTCACCCCTCCACTTT
CASRGENGHSPLHF
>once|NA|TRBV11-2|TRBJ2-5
TGTGCCAGCAGCTTACGCGGGACGGGAGAGACCCAGTACTTC
CASSLRGTGETQYF
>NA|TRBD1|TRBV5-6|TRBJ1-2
TGTGCCAGCAGCAGGGACAGGGGAGGGGGCTACACCTTC
CASSRDRGGGYTF
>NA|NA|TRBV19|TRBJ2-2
TGTGCCAGTAAGGGAGTTGGGAACACCGGGGAGCTGTTTTTT
CASKGVGNTGELFF
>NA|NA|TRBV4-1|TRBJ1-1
TGCGCCAGCAGCCAGGGTCTCGTCGTCGGGGCGGGTCCCACTGAAGCTTTCTTT
CASSQGLVVGAGPTEAFF
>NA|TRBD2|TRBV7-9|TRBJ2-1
TGTGCCAGCAGCTTAGGTCTCGCTAGCGGGAACCACAATGAGCAGTTCTTC
CASSLGLASGNHNEQFF
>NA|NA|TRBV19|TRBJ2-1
TGTGCCAGTAGTATACAGGGGTCCTCCTACAATGAGCAGTTCTTC
CASSIQGSSYNEQFF
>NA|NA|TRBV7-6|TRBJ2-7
TGTGCCAGCAGCTTAGGGACGGTAAGCTCCTACGAGCAGTACTTC
CASSLGTVSSYEQYF
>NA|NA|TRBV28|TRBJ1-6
TGTGCCAGCAGTTTATACGGGTCACCCCTCCACTTT
CASSLYGSPLHF
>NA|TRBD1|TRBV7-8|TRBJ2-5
TGTGCCAGCAGCTTAGGGACAGGGAGTGTGTACTTC
CASSLGTGSVYF
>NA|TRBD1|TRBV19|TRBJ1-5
TGTGCCAGTAGCGACAGGGTCGGCAATCAGCCCCAGCATTTT
CASSDRVGNQPQHF
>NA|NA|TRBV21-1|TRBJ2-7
TGTGCCAGCAGCAAAGCTCTGACAGGGTCCTACGAGCAGTACTTC
CASSKALTGSYEQYF
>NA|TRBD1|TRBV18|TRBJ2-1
TGTGCCAGCGCGACAGGGTACAATGAGCAGTTCTTC
CASATGYNEQFF
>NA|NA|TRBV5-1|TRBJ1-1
TGCGCCAGCAGCGTTGCCGGACAGAGGAACACTGAAGCTTTCTTT
CASSVAGQRNTEAFF
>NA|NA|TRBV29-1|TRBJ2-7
TGCAGCGTTGAGGGCCGATTGAACGAGCAGTACTTC
CSVEGRLNEQYF
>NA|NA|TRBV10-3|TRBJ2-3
TGTGCCATCAGGGCCCGTGGGGGAGATACGCAGTATTTT
CAIRARGGDTQYF
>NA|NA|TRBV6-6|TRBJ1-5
TGTGCCAGCAGTTACCTAGGGAGCAATCAGCCCCAGCATTTT
CASSYLGSNQPQHF
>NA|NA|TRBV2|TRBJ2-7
TGTGCCAGCAGTGATGGGACCTTCGTTGGCGAGCAGTACTTC
CASSDGTFVGEQYF
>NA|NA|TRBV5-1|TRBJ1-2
TGCGCCAGCAGCCCGGAGCAGGGGTCGAGGGGCTACACCTTC
CASSPEQGSRGYTF
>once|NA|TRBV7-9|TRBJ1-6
TGTGCCAGCAGCCACAGGGAAGGAGGTTCACCCCTCCACTTT
CASSHREGGSPLHF
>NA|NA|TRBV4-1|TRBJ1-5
TGCGCCAGCAGCCAAACCTGGGGTCAGCCCCAGCATTTT
CASSQTWGQPQHF
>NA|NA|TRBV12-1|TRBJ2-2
TGTGCCAGCAGCTTTTCTAGCGGGTGCCCCGGGGAGCTGTTTTTT
CASSFSSGCPGELFF
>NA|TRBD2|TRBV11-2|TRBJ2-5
TGTGCCAGCAGCTTTATCGGGACTAGCGGGAGTGGGGAGACCCAGTACTTC
CASSFIGTSGSGETQYF
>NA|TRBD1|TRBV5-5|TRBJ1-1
TGTGCCAGCAGCGCCCCGGGACAGGGTCCTGAAGCTTTCTTT
CASSAPGQGPEAFF
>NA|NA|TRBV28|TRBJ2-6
TGTGCCAGCAGTTTAGGGACTGGGGCCAACGTCCTGACTTTC
CASSLGTGANVLTF
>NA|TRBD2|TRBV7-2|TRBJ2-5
TGTGCCAGCACCCTAGCGGGAGCTGGTCGTGAGACCCAGTACTTC
CASTLAGAGRETQYF
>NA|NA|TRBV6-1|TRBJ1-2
TGTGCCAGCAGTGAAGTGCGAGGGCATGGCTACACCTTC
CASSEVRGHGYTF
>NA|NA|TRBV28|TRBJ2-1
TGTGCCAGCACATCCGGGGCAGCGGATTCCTCCTACAATGAGCAGTTCTTC
CASTSGAADSSYNEQFF
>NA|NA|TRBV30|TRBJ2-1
TGTGCCTCCCGCAGGCGACCCTACAATGAGCAGTTCTTC
CASRRRPYNEQFF
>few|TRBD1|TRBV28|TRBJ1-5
TGTGCCAGCAGTGCCGGACAGGGCAATCAGCCCCAGCATTTT
CASSAGQGNQPQHF
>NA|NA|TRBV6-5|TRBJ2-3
TGTGCCAGCAGTTACTCACCTAGCCCAGATACGCAGTATTTT
CASSYSPSPDTQYF
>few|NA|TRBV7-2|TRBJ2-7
TGTGCCAGCAGCCAGGCCCCCGAGCAGTACTTC
CASSQAPEQYF
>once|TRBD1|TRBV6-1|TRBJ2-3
TGTGCCAGCGGGGGACCCGGGACAGGGAGAGATACGCAGTATTTT
CASGGPGTGRDTQYF
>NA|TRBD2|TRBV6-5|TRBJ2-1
TGTGCCAGCGGAAGGACTAGCGGGAGTGCCGATGAGCAGTTCTTC
CASGRTSGSADEQFF
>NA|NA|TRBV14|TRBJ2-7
TGTGCCAGCAGCCAGTCGGGACGGGCCTACGAGCAGTACTTC
CASSQSGRAYEQYF
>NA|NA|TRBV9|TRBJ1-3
TGTGCCAGCAGCCCGAGGACCGAAAACACCATATATTTT
CASSPRTENTIYF
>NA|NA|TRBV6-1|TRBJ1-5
TGTGCCAGCAGCGAACAGGGAAATCAGCCCCAGCATTTT
CASSEQGNQPQHF
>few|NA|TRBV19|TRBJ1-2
TGTGCCAGTAGTATCGACAGCCTAGGAGGCTACACCTTC
CASSIDSLGGYTF
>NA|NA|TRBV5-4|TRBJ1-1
TGTGCCAGCAGCCCGCGAGGTGAGGGTGAAGCTTTCTTT
CASSPRGEGEAFF
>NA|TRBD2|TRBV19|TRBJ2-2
TGTGCCAGTAGTATACCGGATCGGACTAGCGGTGCGAACACCGGGGAGCTGTTTTTT
CASSIPDRTSGANTGELFF
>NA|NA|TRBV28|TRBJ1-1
TGTGCCAGCACCAGCCTAGCGAACACTGAAGCTTTCTTT
CASTSLANTEAFF
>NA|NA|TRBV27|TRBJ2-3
TGTGCCAGCAGTTTAGCGAGGACGACAGATACGCAGTATTTT
CASSLARTTDTQYF
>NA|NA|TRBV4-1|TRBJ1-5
TGCGCCAGCAGCCAAAAAAAAGGAGGCCTAAGCGAGCCCCAGCATTTT
CASSQKKGGLSEPQHF
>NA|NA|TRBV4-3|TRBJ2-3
TGCGCCAGCAGCCAACTCGTGGGCGCGGGAAGAGATACGCAGTATTTT
CASSQLVGAGRDTQYF
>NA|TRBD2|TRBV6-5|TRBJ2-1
TGTGCCAGCAGTTCATGGACTAGCCGGAAAGGGGAGCAGTTCTTC
CASSSWTSRKGEQFF
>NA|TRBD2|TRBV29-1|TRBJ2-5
TGCAGCGTTGAAGGAGTGACTAGCGGGATGGAGACCCAGTACTTC
CSVEGVTSGMETQYF
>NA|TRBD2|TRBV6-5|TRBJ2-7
TGTGCCAGCAGCCAAAGACTAGCTGGCGAGCAGTACTTC
CASSQRLAGEQYF
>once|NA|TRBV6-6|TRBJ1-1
TGTGCCAGCAGTTACAGGCAGGAGAGCACTGAAGCTTTCTTT
CASSYRQESTEAFF
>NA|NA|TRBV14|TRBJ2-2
TGTGCCAGCAGCCAGAGGAGCCCGAACACCGGGGAGCTGTTTTTT
CASSQRSPNTGELFF